Here is one T cell receptor (beta chain) with its context. Antigen specificity is unknown. CDR1 SGHVS and CDR2 FNYEAQ come from the germline V gene. The length of the CDR3 is 13 residues. Trimming removed 5 bases from V and 7 bases from J, with 12 bases in between. The data were obtained in a study of T cells after posttransplantation cyclophosphamide. Study findings and constraints: Skin or GI-infiltrating T cells shared few TRB sequences with blood. Recipient CMV seropositivity and CMV reactivation strongly tracked TRB clonality. Donor-recipient repertoire similarity was low at 1-2 months, rising over year one.

The assay was immunoSEQ multiplex PCR, and TCRdb's table has in-frame clones only and misses some. The profile shows 66,000 or so clones, 93% of them singletons. The clonotype originates from a woman aged 30 to 39 in good health and a related stem cell transplant donor. The chain recombines TRBV7-6 with TRBJ1-5; D is undetermined. The sample comprised PBMCs. CDR3 in DNA: TGTGCCAGCAGCCCGCAGGAGAGCCAGCCCCAGCATTTT. Protein sequence: CASSPQESQPQHF.